Sequencing of this T cell receptor (beta chain) was carried out in a study of technical replicates of blood from a few donors. TCRdb's copy holds only in-frame clones and misses some; the assay was immunoSEQ multiplex PCR. The sample lists 85,000 to 100,000 clones, about 95% occurring once. The germline V gene encodes CDR1 SNHLY and CDR2 FYNNEI. V was pared by 8 bases and J by 8 bases, with 13 bases between. The CDR3 consists of 12 residues. This receptor was identified in a human donor in good health. This chain uses TRBV2 with TRBJ1-3; D uncertain. The sequenced material came from T cells isolated from PBMCs. DNA of the CDR3: TGTGCCAGCGTCCCCGCCCGGGACACCATATATTTT. This sequence encodes CASVPARDTIYF.